A selection of T cell receptor beta chains follows, all from one sample in a study of blood T cell repertoires in COVID-19. TCRdb's table, derived via immunoSEQ multiplex PCR, lists solely in-frame clones and lacks some. The data hold fewer than 70,000 clones, with roughly 88% observed a single time. Sequencing was done on a sample of peripheral blood. The receptors here all came from a human donor in a cohort sampled during active COVID-19. CDR3s include the opening cysteine and the closing phenylalanine or tryptophan. The D gene is left open where the match is weak. A clone size is listed for some rows: how often the clone was seen (once, few, many), or a class if it is expanded.

V gene	clone size	J gene	D gene	CDR3 protein	CDR3 DNA
TRBV19	NA	TRBJ2-2	TRBD1	CASSLQGVTSGELFF	TGTGCCAGTAGTCTACAGGGGGTTACGTCCGGGGAGCTGTTTTTT
TRBV28	NA	TRBJ1-2	NA	CASSLSDGTLYGYTF	TGTGCCAGCAGTTTATCGGACGGGACTCTCTATGGCTACACCTTC
TRBV30	NA	TRBJ2-1	NA	CAWSWGPYNEQFF	TGTGCCTGGAGTTGGGGGCCCTACAATGAGCAGTTCTTC
TRBV7-9	NA	TRBJ1-2	NA	CASSLADRTNYGYTF	TGTGCCAGCAGCTTAGCTGACAGAACTAACTATGGCTACACCTTC
TRBV30	NA	TRBJ1-2	TRBD1	CAWSPPRDRVPYGYTF	TGTGCCTGGAGTCCCCCCCGGGACAGGGTGCCCTATGGCTACACCTTC
TRBV10-3	once	TRBJ2-7	NA	CAISPRGPSYEQYF	TGTGCCATCAGTCCCCGGGGTCCATCCTACGAGCAGTACTTC
TRBV5-1	NA	TRBJ1-3	NA	CASSSDSRRNTIYF	TGCGCCAGCAGCTCGGACAGCCGGCGAAACACCATATATTTT
TRBV7-2	NA	TRBJ1-3	NA	CASSFHSSGNTIYF	TGTGCCAGCAGCTTTCACAGCTCTGGAAACACCATATATTTT
TRBV6-1	once	TRBJ2-7	NA	CASSESADRPSYEQYF	TGTGCCAGCAGTGAGTCAGCGGACCGACCCTCCTACGAGCAGTACTTC
TRBV5-8	NA	TRBJ2-1	TRBD2	CASSLIAGGYNEQFF	TGTGCCAGCAGCTTGATAGCGGGAGGCTACAATGAGCAGTTCTTC
TRBV27	once	TRBJ1-6	NA	CASSLSWGVKNPLHF	TGTGCCAGCAGTTTATCTTGGGGGGTCAAAAATCCCCTCCACTTT
TRBV7-9	NA	TRBJ2-7	NA	CASSLTGYEQYF	TGTGCCAGCAGCCTTACAGGGTACGAGCAGTACTTC
TRBV5-3	NA	TRBJ1-3	NA	CARSLNRAGNSGNTIYF	TGTGCCAGAAGCCTCAACCGCGCCGGGAACTCTGGAAACACCATATATTTT
TRBV19	NA	TRBJ2-1	NA	CASSMIYSSYNEQFF	TGTGCCAGTAGTATGATATACAGCTCCTACAATGAGCAGTTCTTC
TRBV15	NA	TRBJ1-1	TRBD1	CATSRGDRGTEAFF	TGTGCCACCAGCAGAGGGGACAGGGGCACTGAAGCTTTCTTT
TRBV9	NA	TRBJ2-1	TRBD2	CASSGGLAGGNEQFF	TGTGCCAGCAGCGGGGGACTAGCGGGGGGCAATGAGCAGTTCTTC
TRBV7-9	NA	TRBJ2-3	TRBD2	CASSFISGRADTQYF	TGTGCCAGCAGCTTCATTAGCGGGAGGGCAGATACGCAGTATTTT
TRBV7-8	NA	TRBJ2-5	NA	CASSFGWEEETQYF	TGTGCCAGCAGCTTTGGATGGGAGGAGGAGACCCAGTACTTC
TRBV6-4	once	TRBJ1-1	NA	CASTSAIPNTEAFF	TGTGCCAGCACCTCAGCGATCCCGAACACTGAAGCTTTCTTT
TRBV19	NA	TRBJ2-2	NA	CASSFQGLDTGELFF	TGTGCCAGTAGTTTTCAGGGGTTGGACACCGGGGAGCTGTTTTTT
TRBV9	NA	TRBJ1-5	TRBD1	CASSANRGVEDNQPQHF	TGTGCCAGCAGCGCCAACAGGGGAGTGGAGGACAATCAGCCCCAGCATTTT
TRBV5-1	NA	TRBJ2-7	NA	CASSQLGPRESSYEQYF	TGCGCCAGCAGCCAATTGGGTCCCCGGGAGAGCTCCTACGAGCAGTACTTC
TRBV5-8	NA	TRBJ2-5	TRBD2	CASNHGRAETQYF	TGTGCCAGCAACCACGGGAGGGCCGAGACCCAGTACTTC
TRBV28	NA	TRBJ1-3	TRBD1	CASGSTTGGKNTIYF	TGTGCCAGCGGATCAACGACAGGGGGCAAAAACACCATATATTTT
TRBV11-2	once	TRBJ1-1	TRBD1	CASSPRKTGRENTEAFF	TGTGCCAGCAGCCCCCGGAAGACAGGGCGGGAGAACACTGAAGCTTTCTTT
TRBV28	NA	TRBJ1-1	NA	CASSLTAAYVSMNTEAFF	TGTGCCAGCAGTTTGACAGCTGCCTACGTGTCTATGAACACTGAAGCTTTCTTT
TRBV4-2	NA	TRBJ2-7	NA	CASSPHGQGPRTEQYF	TGTGCCAGCAGCCCCCACGGCCAGGGGCCGAGGACCGAGCAGTACTTC
TRBV13	NA	TRBJ1-4	NA	CASGVQGNEKLFF	TGTGCCAGCGGCGTCCAGGGGAATGAAAAACTGTTTTTT
TRBV4-3	NA	TRBJ1-2	NA	CASSPGPVTNYGYTF	TGCGCCAGCAGCCCTGGTCCAGTAACTAACTATGGCTACACCTTC
TRBV7-2	NA	TRBJ2-7	TRBD1	CASSLDRVSYEQYF	TGTGCCAGCAGCTTGGACAGGGTCAGTTACGAGCAGTACTTC
TRBV11-2	NA	TRBJ1-6	NA	CASSFELGRGVSSPLHF	TGTGCCAGCAGCTTCGAATTGGGCAGGGGCGTAAGTTCACCCCTCCACTTT
TRBV9	NA	TRBJ2-1	NA	CASSAPSPDEQFF	TGTGCCAGCAGCGCCCCTTCCCCCGATGAGCAGTTCTTC
TRBV7-9	NA	TRBJ1-5	TRBD1	CASSSGQVVNQPQHF	TGTGCCAGCAGCTCGGGACAGGTTGTAAACCAGCCCCAGCATTTT
TRBV5-1	NA	TRBJ2-7	TRBD2	CASSLFISGPYEQYF	TGCGCCAGCAGCTTGTTTATTAGCGGGCCTTACGAGCAGTACTTC
TRBV18	NA	TRBJ1-1	NA	CASSPGQLNTEAFF	TGTGCCAGCTCACCAGGCCAGTTGAACACTGAAGCTTTCTTT
TRBV28	NA	TRBJ1-2	NA	CASSFEAGAGPYGYTF	TGTGCCAGCAGTTTTGAAGCGGGCGCAGGGCCCTATGGCTACACCTTC
TRBV19	NA	TRBJ1-3	NA	CASSIASSGNTIYF	TGTGCCAGTAGTATAGCTTCCTCTGGAAACACCATATATTTT
TRBV6-5	NA	TRBJ1-1	NA	CASSYSIRNTEAFF	TGTGCCAGCAGTTACTCGATTAGGAACACTGAAGCTTTCTTT
TRBV4-2	NA	TRBJ2-7	TRBD2	CASSPLASGGGLSSYEQYF	TGTGCCAGCAGCCCCCTCGCGAGCGGGGGAGGATTGAGCTCCTACGAGCAGTACTTC
TRBV7-9	NA	TRBJ1-6	NA	CASSDPGSRGSYNSPLHF	TGTGCCAGCAGCGACCCCGGGTCTCGGGGCTCCTATAATTCACCCCTCCACTTT
TRBV9	NA	TRBJ1-4	NA	CASSVASFDEKLFF	TGTGCCAGCAGCGTAGCCTCTTTCGATGAAAAACTGTTTTTT
TRBV3-1/TRBV3-2	few	TRBJ1-5	NA	CASSQGPDQPQHF	TGTGCCAGCAGCCAAGGGCCTGATCAGCCCCAGCATTTT
TRBV5-1	NA	TRBJ2-2	TRBD2	CASSLDAGGPSGELFF	TGCGCCAGCAGCTTGGATGCGGGAGGGCCCTCCGGGGAGCTGTTTTTT
TRBV7-2	NA	TRBJ2-6	TRBD2	CASSPGGGGANVLTF	TGTGCCAGCAGCCCCGGGGGGGGTGGGGCCAACGTCCTGACTTTC
TRBV7-9	NA	TRBJ2-3	TRBD2	CASSPPRWESGEADTQYF	TGTGCCAGCAGCCCACCTCGCTGGGAGAGCGGGGAGGCAGATACGCAGTATTTT
TRBV5-1	NA	TRBJ2-7	TRBD2	CASSLGEGQPYYEQYF	TGCGCCAGCAGCTTGGGGGAGGGGCAGCCATACTACGAGCAGTACTTC
TRBV6-2/TRBV6-3	NA	TRBJ2-2	NA	CASSYARVNTGELFF	TGTGCCAGCAGTTACGCCAGGGTGAACACCGGGGAGCTGTTTTTT
TRBV9	NA	TRBJ2-1	NA	CASSVDYGASSYNEQFF	TGTGCCAGCAGCGTAGATTATGGGGCAAGCTCCTACAATGAGCAGTTCTTC
TRBV30	NA	TRBJ1-3	TRBD1	CAWGDREDTIYF	TGTGCCTGGGGGGACAGGGAGGACACCATATATTTT
TRBV7-2	NA	TRBJ2-7	TRBD1	CASSLEQGVYYEQYF	TGTGCCAGCAGCTTAGAACAGGGGGTGTACTACGAGCAGTACTTC
TRBV11-2	once	TRBJ2-1	TRBD1	CASSSPGTGVHEQFF	TGTGCCAGCAGCTCCCCCGGGACAGGAGTGCATGAGCAGTTCTTC
TRBV7-9	few	TRBJ1-5	NA	CASSLAGAVNQPQHF	TGTGCCAGCAGCTTAGCAGGGGCGGTCAATCAGCCCCAGCATTTT
TRBV6-5	NA	TRBJ2-2	NA	CASSWGTQTGELFF	TGTGCCAGCAGTTGGGGCACTCAAACCGGGGAGCTGTTTTTT
TRBV13	NA	TRBJ1-1	TRBD1	CASSSQTGVTEAFF	TGTGCCAGCAGCTCTCAAACAGGGGTTACTGAAGCTTTCTTT
TRBV5-1	NA	TRBJ2-5	NA	CASSLVPGTQETQYF	TGCGCCAGCAGCTTGGTTCCCGGGACACAAGAGACCCAGTACTTC
TRBV7-9	NA	TRBJ2-3	NA	CASSLVGLEDTQYF	TGTGCCAGCAGCTTAGTGGGACTTGAAGATACGCAGTATTTT